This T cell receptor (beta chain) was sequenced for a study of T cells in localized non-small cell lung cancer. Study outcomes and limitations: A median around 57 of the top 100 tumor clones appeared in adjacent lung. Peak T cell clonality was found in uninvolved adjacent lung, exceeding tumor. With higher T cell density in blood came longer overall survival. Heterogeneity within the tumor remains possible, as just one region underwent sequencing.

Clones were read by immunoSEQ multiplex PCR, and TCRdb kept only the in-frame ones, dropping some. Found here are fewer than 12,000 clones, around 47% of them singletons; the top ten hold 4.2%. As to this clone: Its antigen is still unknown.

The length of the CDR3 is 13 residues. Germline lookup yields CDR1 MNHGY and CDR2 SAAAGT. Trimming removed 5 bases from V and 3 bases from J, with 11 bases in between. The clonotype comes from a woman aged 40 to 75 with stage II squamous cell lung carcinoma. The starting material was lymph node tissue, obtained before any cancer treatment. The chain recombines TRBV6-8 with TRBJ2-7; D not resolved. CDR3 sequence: CASSGELYYEQYF. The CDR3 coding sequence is TGTGCCAGCAGTGGAGAGTTATACTACGAGCAGTACTTC.